The T cell receptor (beta chain) under discussion was sequenced for a study of T cells in Graves' hyperthyroidism and ophthalmopathy. Whole-study context: At initial diagnosis, before any treatment had begun, peripheral blood was obtained.

Study-level results: Stable hyperthyroidism was told apart from ophthalmopathy by a model built on 13 V-J features. Median prediction lead before ophthalmopathy onset was 6 to 8 months with the model.

V lost 2 bases and J lost 2, with 7 bases in between. CDR1 is MNHNS and CDR2 is SASEGT in the germline V gene. The length of the CDR3 is 13 residues. In the ophthalmopathy cohort, Clinical Activity Score was at least 3, NOSPECS grade at least 4, and duration under 3 months. RNA transcripts were the template for amplifying TCR beta CDR3 regions. When the TCR CDR3 underwent first-round RT-PCR, the HTBI primer set was used. TCRdb itself ran the multiplex PCR reads through MiXCR, one entry per CDR3 protein. Of about 640,000 distinct CDR3 sequences in the sample, less than 25% were seen once. This clonotype was observed a few times. Its antigen is not known.

The gene calls are TRBV6-1 and TRBJ2-7; D ambiguous. Material for sequencing was blood. The TCR originated in a man in his thirties or forties with Graves' ophthalmopathy. CDR3 loop: CASSEQIPYEQYF. The CDR3 DNA sequence: TGTGCCAGCAGTGAACAGATACCCTACGAGCAGTACTTC.